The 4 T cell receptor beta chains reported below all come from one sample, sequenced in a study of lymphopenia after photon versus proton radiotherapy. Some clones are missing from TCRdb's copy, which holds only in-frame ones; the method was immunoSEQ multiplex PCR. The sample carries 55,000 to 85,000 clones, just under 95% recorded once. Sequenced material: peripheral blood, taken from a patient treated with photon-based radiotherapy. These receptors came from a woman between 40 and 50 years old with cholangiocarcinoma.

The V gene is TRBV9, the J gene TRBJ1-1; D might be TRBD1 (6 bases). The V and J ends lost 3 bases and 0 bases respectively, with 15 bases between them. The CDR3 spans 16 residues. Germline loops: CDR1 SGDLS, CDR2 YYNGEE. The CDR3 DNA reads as TGTGCCAGCAGCGAGGGAGGGGGGAAATTGAACACTGAAGCTTTCTTT. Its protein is CASSEGGGKLNTEAFF.

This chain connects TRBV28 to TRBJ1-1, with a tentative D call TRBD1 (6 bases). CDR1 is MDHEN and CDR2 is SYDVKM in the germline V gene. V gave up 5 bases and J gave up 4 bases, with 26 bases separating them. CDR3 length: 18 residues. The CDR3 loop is CASSLTSIGGRVSTEAFF. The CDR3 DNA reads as TGTGCCAGCAGTCTCACGTCCATCGGGGGCCGAGTTTCCACTGAAGCTTTCTTT.

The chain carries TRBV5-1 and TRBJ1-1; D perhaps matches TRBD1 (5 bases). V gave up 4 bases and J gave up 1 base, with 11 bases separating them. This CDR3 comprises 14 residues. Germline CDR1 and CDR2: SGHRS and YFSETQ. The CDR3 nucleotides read TGCGCCAGCAGCAGGGACCTTGGGAACACTGAAGCTTTCTTT. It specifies CASSRDLGNTEAFF.

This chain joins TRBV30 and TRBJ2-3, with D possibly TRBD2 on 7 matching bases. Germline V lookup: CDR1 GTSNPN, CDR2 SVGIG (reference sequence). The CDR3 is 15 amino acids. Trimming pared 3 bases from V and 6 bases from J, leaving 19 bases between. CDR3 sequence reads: CAWSKPWGGRDTQYF. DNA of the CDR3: TGTGCCTGGAGCAAACCTTGGGGGGGCCGGGATACGCAGTATTTT. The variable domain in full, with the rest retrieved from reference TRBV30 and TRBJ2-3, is SQTIHQWPATLVQPVGSPLSLECTVEGTSNPNLYWYRQAAGRGLQLLFYSVGIGQISSEVPQNLSASRPQDRQFILSSKKLLLSDSGFYLCAWSKPWGGRDTQYFGPGTRLTVL.